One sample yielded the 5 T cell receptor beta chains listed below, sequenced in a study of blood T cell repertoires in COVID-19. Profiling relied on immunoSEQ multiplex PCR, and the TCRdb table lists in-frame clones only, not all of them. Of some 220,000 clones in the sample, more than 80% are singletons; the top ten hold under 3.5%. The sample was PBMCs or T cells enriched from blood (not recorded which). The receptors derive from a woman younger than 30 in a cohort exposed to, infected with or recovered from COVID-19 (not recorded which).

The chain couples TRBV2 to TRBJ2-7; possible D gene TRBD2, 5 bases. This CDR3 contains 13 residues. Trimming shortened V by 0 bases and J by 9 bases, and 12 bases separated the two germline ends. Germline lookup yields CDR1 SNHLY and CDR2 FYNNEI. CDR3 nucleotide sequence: TGTGCCAGCAGTGAAGCTCCTCCACGGGGGCAGTACTTC. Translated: CASSEAPPRGQYF.

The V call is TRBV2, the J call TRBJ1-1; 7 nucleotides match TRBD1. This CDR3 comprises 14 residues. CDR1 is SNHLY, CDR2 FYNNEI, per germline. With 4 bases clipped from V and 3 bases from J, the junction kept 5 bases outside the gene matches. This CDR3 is CASSADRADTEAFF. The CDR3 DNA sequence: TGTGCCAGCAGTGCCGACAGGGCAGACACTGAAGCTTTCTTT.

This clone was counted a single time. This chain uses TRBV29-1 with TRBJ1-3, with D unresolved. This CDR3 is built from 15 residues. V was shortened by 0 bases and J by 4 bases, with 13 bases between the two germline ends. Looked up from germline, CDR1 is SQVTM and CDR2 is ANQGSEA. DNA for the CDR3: TGCAGCGTTGAAGAGTTCCGGGAAAAAGGAAACACCATATATTTT. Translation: CSVEEFREKGNTIYF.

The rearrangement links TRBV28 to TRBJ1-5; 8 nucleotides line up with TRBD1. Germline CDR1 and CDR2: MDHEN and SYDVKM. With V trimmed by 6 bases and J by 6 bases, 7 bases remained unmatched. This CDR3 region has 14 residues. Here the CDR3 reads CASRPGTGSQPQHF. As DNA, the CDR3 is TGTGCCAGCAGGCCCGGGACAGGCTCTCAGCCCCAGCATTTT.

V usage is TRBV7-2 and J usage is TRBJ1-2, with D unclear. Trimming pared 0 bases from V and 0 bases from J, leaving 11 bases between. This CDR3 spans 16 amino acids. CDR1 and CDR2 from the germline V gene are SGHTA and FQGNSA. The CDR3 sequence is CASSLAPSIANYGYTF. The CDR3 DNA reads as TGTGCCAGCAGCTTAGCCCCTAGTATAGCTAACTATGGCTACACCTTC.